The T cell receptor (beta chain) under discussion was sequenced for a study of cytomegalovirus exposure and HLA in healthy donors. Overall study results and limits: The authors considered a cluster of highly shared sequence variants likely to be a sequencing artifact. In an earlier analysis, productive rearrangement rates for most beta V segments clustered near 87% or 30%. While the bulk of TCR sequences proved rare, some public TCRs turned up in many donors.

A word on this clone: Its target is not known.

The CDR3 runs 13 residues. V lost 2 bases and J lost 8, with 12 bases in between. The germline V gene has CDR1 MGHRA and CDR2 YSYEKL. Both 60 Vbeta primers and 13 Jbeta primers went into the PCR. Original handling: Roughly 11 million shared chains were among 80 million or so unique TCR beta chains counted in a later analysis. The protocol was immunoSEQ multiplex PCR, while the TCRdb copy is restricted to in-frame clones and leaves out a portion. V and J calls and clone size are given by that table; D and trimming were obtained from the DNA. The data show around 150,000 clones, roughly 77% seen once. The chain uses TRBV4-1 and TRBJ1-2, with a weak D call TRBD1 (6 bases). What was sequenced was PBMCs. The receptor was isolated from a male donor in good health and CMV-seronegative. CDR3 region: CASSQIQGGGYTF. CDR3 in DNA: TGCGCCAGCAGCCAAATACAGGGTGGGGGCTACACCTTC.